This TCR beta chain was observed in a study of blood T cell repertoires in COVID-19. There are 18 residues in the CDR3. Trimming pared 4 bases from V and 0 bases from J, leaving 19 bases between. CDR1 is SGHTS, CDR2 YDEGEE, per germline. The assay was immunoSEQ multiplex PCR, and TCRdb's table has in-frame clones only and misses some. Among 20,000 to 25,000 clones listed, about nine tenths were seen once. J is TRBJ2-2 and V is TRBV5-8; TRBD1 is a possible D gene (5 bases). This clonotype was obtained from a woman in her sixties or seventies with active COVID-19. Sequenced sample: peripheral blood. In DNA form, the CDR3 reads TGTGCCAGCAGCCGAAGGGGCGAGACGGCTGCGAACACCGGGGAGCTGTTTTTT. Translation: CASSRRGETAANTGELFF.